A selection of T cell receptor beta chains follows, all from one sample in a study of shared T cell receptors in the human thymus. Some clones are missing from TCRdb's copy, which holds only in-frame ones; the method was immunoSEQ multiplex PCR. The repertoire includes 55,000 to 80,000 clones, about 95% of them detected once, and 0.03% to 0.04% sits in the top ten. The sample comprised thymocytes. The receptors were sampled from a human donor. Both conserved end residues are part of each CDR3. The D gene is left open where the match is weak. A clone size is listed for some rows: how often the clone was seen (once, few, many), or a class if it is expanded.

D gene	V gene	J gene	clone size	CDR3 protein	CDR3 DNA
NA	TRBV18	TRBJ2-3	NA	CASSPIPPADVDTQYF	TGTGCCAGCTCACCGATTCCCCCGGCAGACGTGGATACGCAGTATTTT
NA	TRBV19	TRBJ2-6	NA	CAARQGGGSGANVLTF	TGTGCCGCCCGACAGGGAGGCGGCTCTGGGGCCAACGTCCTGACTTTC
NA	TRBV11-2	TRBJ1-1	NA	CASSTSRTGRTEAFF	TGTGCCAGCAGCACATCTCGGACGGGTCGGACTGAAGCTTTCTTT
NA	TRBV6-5	TRBJ1-1	NA	CASSYREEAFF	TGTGCCAGCAGTTACAGGGAAGAAGCTTTCTTT
NA	TRBV7-2	TRBJ1-1	NA	CASSSMLRDRGNTEAFF	TGTGCCAGCAGCTCCATGCTCCGGGACCGAGGGAACACTGAAGCTTTCTTT
NA	TRBV5-4	TRBJ1-1	NA	CASSLGGGKNTEAFF	TGTGCCAGCAGCTTGGGTGGAGGGAAGAACACTGAAGCTTTCTTT
NA	TRBV29-1	TRBJ1-1	NA	CSVGQESNTEAFF	TGCAGCGTTGGGCAGGAGTCGAACACTGAAGCTTTCTTT
TRBD1	TRBV7-3	TRBJ1-2	NA	CASSLEGQKNNYGYTF	TGTGCCAGCAGCTTAGAGGGACAGAAAAACAACTATGGCTACACCTTC
NA	TRBV28	TRBJ1-5	NA	CASSSVGADQPQHF	TGTGCCAGCAGCTCGGTGGGTGCGGATCAGCCCCAGCATTTT
NA	TRBV7-2	TRBJ2-5	NA	CASSLALPRHQETQYF	TGTGCCAGCAGCTTAGCGCTACCGAGACACCAAGAGACCCAGTACTTC
TRBD1	TRBV5-4	TRBJ1-1	NA	CASSLVPGGNTEAFF	TGTGCCAGCAGCTTGGTTCCAGGGGGCAATACTGAAGCTTTCTTT
TRBD1	TRBV4-3	TRBJ2-5	few	CASSQRTGWNQETQYF	TGCGCCAGCAGCCAGCGGACAGGTTGGAATCAAGAGACCCAGTACTTC
NA	TRBV4-3	TRBJ1-4	NA	CASSQGDLDDRDEKLFF	TGCGCCAGCAGCCAAGGCGATCTGGATGATAGAGATGAAAAACTGTTTTTT
TRBD1	TRBV4-1	TRBJ1-5	NA	CASSLISTGPQPQHF	TGCGCCAGCAGCCTAATATCGACAGGGCCCCAGCCCCAGCATTTT
NA	TRBV4-1	TRBJ2-3	NA	CASSQRRGGTGRTDTQYF	TGCGCCAGCAGCCAAAGGAGGGGGGGGACTGGCCGCACAGATACGCAGTATTTT
TRBD1	TRBV20-1	TRBJ2-7	NA	CSARTGGEQYF	TGCAGTGCTAGGACAGGGGGGGAGCAGTACTTC
NA	TRBV28	TRBJ2-5	NA	CASMRKRQYKTQYF	TGTGCCAGCATGAGGAAGAGACAGTACAAGACCCAGTACTTC
NA	TRBV15	TRBJ2-4	NA	CATSRDSEGFENIQYF	TGTGCCACCAGCAGAGATAGCGAAGGGTTCGAAAACATTCAGTACTTC
NA	TRBV11-2	TRBJ2-7	NA	CASSLGVGGGYEQYF	TGTGCCAGCAGCTTAGGGGTGGGGGGCGGATACGAGCAGTACTTC
TRBD1	TRBV19	TRBJ1-1	NA	CASSFCSGQGAHDTEAFF	TGTGCCAGTAGTTTTTGTTCAGGACAGGGGGCGCATGACACTGAAGCTTTCTTT